This T cell receptor beta chain was sequenced in a study of T cells expressing NK-cell markers. Study at large: Researchers got TCR beta repertoires out of sorted CD3+CD56+NKG2C+, CD3+CD56+NKG2C- and CD3+CD56-NKG2C+ T cells.

Germline V gene lookup returns CDR1 SGHRS and CDR2 YFSETQ. This CDR3 has 12 amino acids. Study-level results: These clonotypes, the leaders elsewhere, also led the CD3+CD56-NKG2C+ fraction in a handful of donors.

The authors made TCR beta cDNA libraries by 5'RACE template switching. This switching added a universal primer site and UMIs. Each CDR3 protein gets one entry in TCRdb, which reprocessed the 5' RACE reads and gives no DNA. Reported are about 540,000 distinct CDR3 sequences; the ten largest clones contain roughly 3.4%. Concerning this clonotype: As yet, its antigen is unknown.

The sample comprised blood T cells: a sorted CD56 or NKG2C T cell subset, CD4+ or CD8+ T cells, or bulk PBMC T cells (not recorded which). V usage is TRBV5-1 and J usage is TRBJ1-2; TCRdb proposes TRBD1, but this gene call is untestable without DNA. The receptor's source is a man aged 18 to 29 in good health. This CDR3 is CASSRTGDGYTF.